These 25 T cell receptor beta chains originate from one sample sequenced in a study of graft-versus-host responses after intestinal transplantation (dated by TCRdb to 2020 to 2022). To prepare the library, the immunoSEQ multiplex PCR assay was applied. Here the immuneACCESS table is served through TCRdb, limited to in-frame sequences with V and J called. Missing clones are a known gap in these copies; in checked studies unresolved V genes cover under half, and the rest lacks a known reason. The table for this sample lists about 39,000 clones; 90% to 95% of them were counted only once. Less than 0.25% of the sample lies in the top ten. The antigens these receptors bind are not known. This specimen's time point label, per the study, means: cells obtained before transplantation from donor or recipient. The sequenced sample was unstimulated CD8+ T cells sorted from spleen or lymph node cells, obtained before transplant. The origin of the receptors is a human donor who was the organ donor for an intestinal transplant.

This clone was seen just once. V gene TRBV27 combines with J gene TRBJ2-6; 8 bases fit TRBD2. CDR1 and CDR2 from the germline V gene are MNHEY and SMNVEV (reference sequence). Trimming cost V 5 bases and J 3 bases; bases outside gene matches: 3. This CDR3 has 15 residues. CDR3 bases: TGTGCCAGCAGTCCAAGCGGGGGTGGGGCCAACGTCCTGACTTTC. It specifies CASSPSGGGANVLTF.

V gene TRBV6-5 combines with J gene TRBJ1-1; tentative D call: TRBD1 (6 bases). The V gene lost 4 bases and the J gene lost 0 bases, with 15 bases spanning the gap. Germline V lookup: CDR1 MNHEY, CDR2 SVGAGI. The CDR3 covers 16 residues. CDR3 bases: TGTGCCAGCAGTTCCCTATACAGGGTCATGAACACTGAAGCTTTCTTT. It is translated as CASSSLYRVMNTEAFF.

The chain couples TRBV4-3 to TRBJ2-7; tentatively, D is TRBD2 (5 bases). Between the trimmed V and J ends, which lost 0 bases and 3 bases, there was a span of 9 bases. This CDR3 is 14 amino acids long. CDR1 and CDR2 from the germline V gene are LGHNA and YSLEER. CDR3 in DNA: TGCGCCAGCAGCCAAGACGGACTTCACTACGAGCAGTACTTC. This encodes CASSQDGLHYEQYF.

This chain uses TRBV27 with TRBJ2-2; perhaps TRBD2 as D (6 bases). CDR3 length: 14 amino acids. V was trimmed by 1 base and J by 6 bases, leaving 9 bases between them. Germline V gives CDR1 MNHEY, CDR2 SMNVEV (reference sequence). CDR3 sequence: CASSLWSGAGELFF. CDR3 coding DNA: TGTGCCAGCAGTTTATGGTCGGGGGCCGGGGAGCTGTTTTTT.

This rearrangement joins TRBV6-5 to TRBJ2-3; TRBD2 might be the D (6 bases). The V and J ends lost 7 bases and 1 base respectively, with 12 bases between them. Germline V gene sequence: CDR1 MNHEY, CDR2 SVGAGI. This CDR3 has 14 amino acids. CDR3 nucleotides: TGTGCCAGCAAAATCTGGAGGGGCACAGATACGCAGTATTTT. This gives the protein CASKIWRGTDTQYF.

The V and J genes are TRBV30 and TRBJ1-5, with 10 bases lining up with TRBD1. CDR1 is GTSNPN, CDR2 SVGIG, per germline (reference sequence). V shed 2 bases, J shed 5 bases, and the junction held 9 bases outside the gene matches. This CDR3 is 16 amino acids long. The CDR3 region has the DNA TGTGCCTGGAGTAATTCCGGGACAGGGGAAGATCAGCCCCAGCATTTT. It translates to CAWSNSGTGEDQPQHF.

The chain is built from TRBV6-5 and TRBJ1-3; D not certain. Trimming stripped 2 bases from V and 0 bases from J, with 8 bases between. The CDR3 runs to 15 residues. Germline V gives CDR1 MNHEY, CDR2 SVGAGI. CDR3 in amino acids: CASSYTRSSGNTIYF. DNA for the CDR3: TGTGCCAGCAGTTACACCAGGAGCTCTGGAAACACCATATATTTT.

This clone occurred once. This chain joins TRBV2 and TRBJ2-1; 12 nucleotides line up with TRBD2. The CDR3 sequence is 16 residues long. V trimming: 5 bases; J trimming: 3 bases; junction bases outside the gene matches: 5. The germline V gene encodes CDR1 SNHLY and CDR2 FYNNEI. The CDR3 coding sequence is TGTGCCAGCAGTTGGTTGACTAGCGGGGGCTACAATGAGCAGTTCTTC. It yields the protein CASSWLTSGGYNEQFF.

The V gene is TRBV4-3, the J gene TRBJ2-3; TRBD2 might be the D (5 bases). This CDR3 is built from 14 residues. Trimming took off 0 bases at V and 4 bases at J, with 8 bases between the two ends. CDR1 and CDR2 (germline): LGHNA, YSLEER. The CDR3 protein is CASSQELDPDTQYF. CDR3 nucleotide sequence: TGCGCCAGCAGCCAAGAACTAGATCCAGATACGCAGTATTTT.

This clone was recorded only once. This chain joins TRBV7-9 and TRBJ1-4; D remains unclear. V lost 1 base and J 5 bases, leaving 8 bases between the germline ends. This CDR3 region has 14 residues. Per germline, CDR1 SEHNR and CDR2 FQNEAQ (reference sequence). The CDR3: CASSLVTPNEKLFF. The DNA for the CDR3 is TGTGCCAGCAGCTTAGTTACGCCAAATGAAAAACTGTTTTTT. Combining the CDR3 with reference TRBV7-9 and TRBJ1-4 gives the whole variable domain DTGVSQNPRHKITKRGQNVTFRCDPISEHNRLYWYRQTLGQGPEFLTYFQNEAQLEKSRLLSDRFSAERPKGSFSTLEIQRTEQGDSAMYLCASSLVTPNEKLFFGSGTQLSVL.

The chain joins TRBV5-1 to TRBJ1-4, with 10 bases that match TRBD1. This CDR3 contains 14 residues. CDR1 SGHRS and CDR2 YFSETQ come from the germline V gene. J was trimmed by 8 bases and V by 0 bases; bases with no gene match: 1. CDR3 region: CASSLGQGAEKLFF. Here the CDR3 DNA reads TGCGCCAGCAGCTTGGGACAGGGGGCGGAAAAACTGTTTTTT.

This clone came up once. The chain couples TRBV30 to TRBJ2-7, with no clear D. The CDR3 length is 11 residues. The germline V gene has CDR1 GTSNPN and CDR2 SVGIG (reference sequence). The V end lost 1 base, the J end lost 2 bases, and 3 bases lay between the germline ends. CDR3 residues: CAWSGTYEQYF. The DNA for the CDR3 is TGTGCCTGGAGTGGCACCTACGAGCAGTACTTC.

The table lists this clone with a few counts. This rearrangement joins TRBV7-8 to TRBJ1-6; the D is unclear. Germline V gene data show CDR1 as SGHVS and CDR2 as FQNEAQ. Between the trimmed V and J ends, which lost 5 bases and 5 bases, there was a span of 13 bases. CDR3 length: 15 amino acids. The CDR3 DNA follows: TGTGCCAGCAGCCCCTGGGAGGAACATAATTCACCCCTCCACTTT. It codes for CASSPWEEHNSPLHF.

The chain couples TRBV15 to TRBJ2-2, with D perhaps given as TRBD1 or TRBD2 (5 bases each). This CDR3 is built from 18 residues. Trimming pared 0 bases from V and 3 bases from J, leaving 17 bases between. Germline V gives CDR1 LNHNV, CDR2 YYDKDF (reference sequence). The DNA of the CDR3 is TGTGCCACCAGCAGAGATTGGGTAGGGCAGGGAGACACCGGGGAGCTGTTTTTT. Translating it yields CATSRDWVGQGDTGELFF.

The V and J genes are TRBV6-1 and TRBJ1-6; D uncertain. The CDR3 totals 14 residues. V was clipped by 5 bases and J by 9 bases, with 14 bases between them. Per the germline V gene, CDR1 is MNHNS and CDR2 is SASEGT. The CDR3 nucleotides read TGTGCCAGCAGTTCCCGGGTTTCGGGTTCACCCCTCCACTTT. As protein: CASSSRVSGSPLHF.

This chain links TRBV7-9 with TRBJ2-7, with a possible D match to TRBD1 (5 bases). Germline V lookup: CDR1 SEHNR, CDR2 FQNEAQ (reference sequence). Trimming took 5 bases from V and 5 from J, leaving 16 bases between them. The CDR3 is 14 residues long. CDR3 sequence (DNA): TGTGCCAGCAGCCTGGGGCCTTGGGTAGACGAGCAGTACTTC. It specifies CASSLGPWVDEQYF.

This sequence joins TRBV29-1 and TRBJ2-5, with TRBD1 matching 9 bases. CDR1 and CDR2 (germline): SQVTM, ANQGSEA. The CDR3 has 15 amino acids. Trimming cost V 1 base and J 1 base; bases outside gene matches: 4. CDR3 sequence: CSVEVIQGAQETQYF. CDR3 in DNA: TGCAGCGTTGAAGTCATACAGGGGGCCCAAGAGACCCAGTACTTC.

The chain recombines TRBV2 with TRBJ2-5, with 10 bases aligning to TRBD2. The CDR3 is made up of 17 amino acids. V trimming: 1 base; J trimming: 3 bases; junction bases outside the gene matches: 8. Germline loops: CDR1 SNHLY, CDR2 FYNNEI. CDR3 DNA: TGTGCCAGCAGTGAAGTCGGGAATACTAGCGGGGAAGAGACCCAGTACTTC. This gives the protein CASSEVGNTSGEETQYF.

CDR3 nucleotides: TGCGCCAGCAGCCAAGGCATCAACACCGGGGAGCTGTTTTTT. Residues: CASSQGINTGELFF. The chain employs TRBV4-1 and TRBJ2-2; D gene unclear. Trimming shortened V by 1 base and J by 2 bases, and 5 bases separated the two germline ends. The CDR3 has 14 residues. Germline V gene lookup returns CDR1 MGHRA and CDR2 YSYEKL.

This clone was observed once. The genes are TRBV6-1 and TRBJ1-5, with no clear D. V dropped 0 bases and J dropped 0 bases, with 12 bases sitting between them. This CDR3 comprises 17 residues. CDR1 MNHNS and CDR2 SASEGT come from the germline V gene. CDR3 sequence reads: CASSEADTESSNQPQHF. In nucleotides, the CDR3 is TGTGCCAGCAGTGAAGCGGATACGGAGAGTAGCAATCAGCCCCAGCATTTT.

The CDR3 region is CASSYSMTRIYGYTF. The CDR3 DNA reads as TGTGCCAGCAGTTACTCGATGACCAGAATCTATGGCTACACCTTC. The rearrangement links TRBV6-5 to TRBJ1-2; D ambiguous. The CDR3 has 15 residues. Germline V CDR1 and CDR2: MNHEY, SVGAGI. V lost 0 bases and J lost 4, with 12 bases in between.

J is TRBJ2-1 and V is TRBV4-1; 8 nucleotides agree with TRBD2. The CDR3 is 17 residues long. Germline CDR1 and CDR2: MGHRA and YSYEKL. The V and J ends lost 4 bases and 0 bases, in that order; junction bases with no gene match: 8. The CDR3 DNA sequence: TGCGCCAGCAGCCGCCCGCGCGGGGGGAGCTCCTACAATGAGCAGTTCTTC. Its translation: CASSRPRGGSSYNEQFF.

In the case of this clone: Other DNA sequences in this specimen translate into the identical CDR3. The chain uses TRBV2 and TRBJ2-2; 8 nucleotides match TRBD2. The V gene's germline CDR1 is SNHLY and CDR2 FYNNEI. J was trimmed by 8 bases and V by 5 bases; bases with no gene match: 13. The CDR3 consists of 16 residues. The DNA for the CDR3 is TGTGCCAGCAGTCCCACCGGGGGCGGGGGGTTGGGGGAGCTGTTTTTT. Its protein product is CASSPTGGGGLGELFF.

The chain joins TRBV7-2 to TRBJ1-2; D not certain. Germline-derived CDR1 and CDR2 are SGHTA and FQGNSA. CDR3 length equals 13 residues. Trimming shortened V by 4 bases and J by 4 bases, and 10 bases separated the two germline ends. The CDR3 spells CASSSGPTYGYTF. The CDR3 DNA reads as TGTGCCAGCAGCTCCGGGCCTACCTATGGCTACACCTTC.

The V call is TRBV7-8, the J call TRBJ2-7; D gene ambiguous. The CDR3 has 12 amino acids. V lost 3 bases and J lost 0, with 3 bases in between. Germline V gene sequence: CDR1 SGHVS, CDR2 FQNEAQ. This CDR3 is CASSFGSYEQYF. As DNA, the CDR3 is TGTGCCAGCAGCTTCGGCTCCTACGAGCAGTACTTC. Filled out from reference TRBV7-8 and TRBJ2-7, the complete variable domain reads GAGVSQSPRYKVAKRGQDVALRCDPISGHVSLFWYQQALGQGPEFLTYFQNEAQLDKSGLPSDRFFAERPEGSVSTLKIQRTQQEDSAVYLCASSFGSYEQYFGPGTRLTVT.